This T cell receptor beta chain was sequenced during a study of control samples from healthy donors and cancer patients. Using immunoSEQ multiplex PCR, the repertoire was profiled, and TCRdb retains in-frame clones only, with some absent. The sample comprises some 64,000 clones, around 87% of which are singletons, and about 2.1% rests with the top ten. The length of the CDR3 is 15 residues. The V gene's germline CDR1 is ENHRY and CDR2 SYGVKD. V shed 6 bases, J shed 6 bases, and the junction held 9 bases outside the gene matches. This clone was seen once. The receptor was derived from a woman between 50 and 59 years old with head and neck cancer. V gene TRBV10-3 combines with J gene TRBJ2-1, with TRBD1 identical over 9 bases. Source material: PBMCs. In nucleotides, the CDR3 is TGTGCCATCAGGGGGACAGGGACCCCCGGCAATGAGCAGTTCTTC. Translating it yields CAIRGTGTPGNEQFF.